Each of the 26 T cell receptor beta chains below was sequenced from the same sample in a study of Tregs in tolerant kidney transplant recipients (dated by TCRdb to about 2019). Libraries were built with the immunoSEQ multiplex PCR assay. Held by TCRdb, this immuneACCESS table contains in-frame sequences only and omits some clones. Under half of the omission traces to an unresolved V gene where checked; the cause of the rest is unknown. This sample comprises about 87,000 clones, approximately 93% of them detected only once. The ten largest clonotypes hold 0.46% of the sample. The sample's time point label is to be understood as: blood sample drawn before combined kidney and bone marrow transplant. The specimen comprised CD4+ T cells from blood, sampled before the transplant. The source of these receptors is a human donor who received a combined kidney and bone marrow transplant.

V usage is TRBV12-5 and J usage is TRBJ2-3; D gene ambiguous. The CDR3 extends over 14 amino acids. Germline CDR1 and CDR2: LGHNT and FRNRAP. V shed 6 bases and J shed 3 bases, with 13 bases lying between them. The CDR3: CASGRGSKTDTQYF. Here the CDR3 DNA reads TGTGCTAGTGGCCGAGGCAGTAAAACAGATACGCAGTATTTT.

CDR3 amino acids: CASSLTGTQTGELFF. Written as DNA, the CDR3 is TGTGCCAGCAGCTTAACCGGGACTCAGACCGGGGAGCTGTTTTTT. The rearrangement joins TRBV7-2 to TRBJ2-2; possible D gene TRBD2, 6 bases. This CDR3 region has 15 residues. V dropped 2 bases and J dropped 5 bases, with 12 bases sitting between them. Germline CDR1 SGHTA, CDR2 FQGNSA.

The chain carries TRBV11-2 and TRBJ1-3, with 7 bases lining up with TRBD1. Trimming cost V 4 bases and J 4 bases; bases outside gene matches: 10. The CDR3 is made up of 16 amino acids. Per the germline V gene, CDR1 is SGHAT and CDR2 is FQNNGV. The CDR3 protein is CASSSHLTGAGNTIYF. CDR3 in DNA: TGTGCCAGCAGCTCCCACTTAACAGGGGCCGGAAACACCATATATTTT.

This chain links TRBV19 with TRBJ1-1; D unresolved. V dropped 2 bases and J dropped 4 bases, with 8 bases sitting between them. Germline CDR1 LNHDA, CDR2 SQIVND (reference sequence). The CDR3 length is 13 residues. The CDR3 nucleotides read TGTGCCAGTAGTATAAGACACCGCACTGAAGCTTTCTTT. Translating gives CASSIRHRTEAFF.

V and J are TRBV7-2 and TRBJ1-2; 9 bases fit TRBD1. This CDR3 region has 14 residues. Germline V gene lookup returns CDR1 SGHTA and CDR2 FQGNSA. J lost 8 bases, V lost 3 bases, and 7 bases had no gene match. CDR3 DNA: TGTGCCAGCAGCTTCCGGGACAGGGATGGCGGCTACACCTTC. Translated, it gives CASSFRDRDGGYTF.

V gene TRBV7-2 combines with J gene TRBJ1-5, with TRBD1 identical over 7 bases. The junction had 3 bases not matched to a gene; V was cut back by 4 bases and J by 0 bases. The CDR3 extends over 15 amino acids. CDR1 is SGHTA and CDR2 is FQGNSA in the germline V gene. CDR3 bases: TGTGCCAGCAGCTCGACAGGGATTAGCAATCAGCCCCAGCATTTT. This translates into CASSSTGISNQPQHF.

The chain joins TRBV14 to TRBJ2-3; D gene unclear. Germline CDR1 and CDR2: SGHDN and FVKESK. V was clipped by 0 bases and J by 7 bases, with 8 bases between them. There are 13 residues in the CDR3. CDR3 DNA: TGTGCCAGCAGCCAAGATCTGGGCAATACGCAGTATTTT. Amino acid sequence: CASSQDLGNTQYF.

CDR3 region: CATRDRETTNYGYTF. CDR3 DNA sequence: TGTGCCACCAGGGACAGGGAAACTACTAACTATGGCTACACCTTC. The V call is TRBV19, the J call TRBJ1-2; 9 bases align to TRBD1. The V and J ends lost 10 bases and 0 bases, in that order; junction bases with no gene match: 9. There are 15 residues in the CDR3. Germline CDR1 and CDR2: LNHDA and SQIVND (reference sequence).

The genes are TRBV19 and TRBJ1-5, with TRBD1 as a possible D gene (6 bases). The CDR3 extends over 17 amino acids. Trimming cost V 2 bases and J 0 bases, with 14 bases left between them. CDR1 and CDR2 (germline): LNHDA, SQIVND (reference sequence). The CDR3 loop is CASSILDSLYSNQPQHF. The CDR3 nucleotides are TGTGCCAGTAGTATATTGGACAGCCTCTATAGCAATCAGCCCCAGCATTTT.

This clone was picked up one time. A read error may produce the germline difference seen at one junction end. At the DNA level, this CDR3 is encoded by other sequences in the same sample as well. V and J are TRBV15 and TRBJ1-6, with unresolved D. The CDR3 sequence is 16 residues long. Looked up from germline, CDR1 is LNHNV and CDR2 is YYDKDF (reference sequence). The CDR3 is CATSPRMSSYNSPLHF. The CDR3 nucleotides read TGTGCCACCAGCCCAAGAATGAGCTCCTATAATTCCCCCCTCCACTTT.

The chain has TRBV2 and TRBJ1-2; tentatively, D is TRBD1 (6 bases). The CDR3 runs to 13 residues. Germline-derived CDR1 and CDR2 are SNHLY and FYNNEI. The V gene lost 5 bases and the J gene lost 8 bases, with 15 bases spanning the gap. The CDR3 loop is CASSPTGSVGYTF. CDR3 DNA: TGTGCCAGCAGTCCCACAGGGTCGGTAGGCTACACCTTC.

The J gene is TRBJ2-7, the V gene TRBV6-5, with 11 bases aligning to TRBD1. The V and J ends lost 5 bases and 3 bases, in that order; junction bases with no gene match: 3. Germline CDR1 reads MNHEY; CDR2 reads SVGAGI. The CDR3 sequence is 14 residues long. The CDR3 here is CASSPDRGHYEQYF. The CDR3 nucleotides are TGTGCCAGCAGTCCGGACAGGGGGCACTACGAGCAGTACTTC.

This chain connects TRBV5-1 to TRBJ2-1; no clear D. Germline CDR1 is SGHRS and CDR2 is YFSETQ. This CDR3 has 12 residues. Trimming removed 4 bases from V and 10 bases from J, with 12 bases in between. For the CDR3, the DNA is TGCGCCAGCAGCGCTGGTTTTCAGGAGCAGTTCTTC. Its translation: CASSAGFQEQFF.

This clone was counted once. V and J are TRBV18 and TRBJ1-5, with 9 bases lining up with TRBD1. Germline-derived CDR1 and CDR2 are KGHSH and LQKENI. The CDR3 is 15 residues long. The V and J ends lost 6 bases and 4 bases, in that order; junction bases with no gene match: 7. The CDR3 DNA is TGTGCCAGCTCCCCAGGACAGGGGTATAATCAGCCCCAGCATTTT. Translation: CASSPGQGYNQPQHF.

The gene calls are TRBV27 and TRBJ2-5, with 7 bases that match TRBD1. The DNA end lines up better with TRBJ2-7; the J call may be wrong. CDR1 and CDR2 from the germline V gene are MNHEY and SMNVEV (reference sequence). The CDR3 sequence is 16 residues long. CDR3 sequence reads: CASSAVINRGSYEQYF. CDR3 nucleotide sequence: TGTGCCAGCAGTGCCGTTATTAACAGGGGCTCCTACGAGCAGTACTTC.

This chain connects TRBV19 to TRBJ2-5; 16 bases fit TRBD2. The CDR3 covers 16 residues. Germline values: CDR1 LNHDA, CDR2 SQIVND (reference sequence). Unmatched junction bases numbered 7, after V lost 7 bases and J lost 5 bases. The DNA for the CDR3 is TGTGCCAGTACCCCCGGGACTAGCGGGAGGGGGGAGACCCAGTACTTC. It specifies CASTPGTSGRGETQYF.

J is TRBJ2-7 and V is TRBV5-1; tentative D call: TRBD1 (7 bases). In germline, CDR1 is SGHRS, CDR2 YFSETQ. The V and J ends lost 0 bases and 1 base respectively, with 17 bases between them. The CDR3 is made up of 17 amino acids. CDR3 coding DNA: TGCGCCAGCAGCTTGGCCGGGGTGGCAGGGGGGTCCTACGAGCAGTACTTC. Translated, it gives CASSLAGVAGGSYEQYF.

V gene TRBV5-4 combines with J gene TRBJ2-7; TRBD2 agrees at 11 bases. Losses at the gene ends were 4 bases for V and 0 bases for J; bases not matched to a gene: 3. CDR1 is SGHNT, CDR2 YYREEE, per germline (reference sequence). This CDR3 has 15 amino acids. The CDR3 DNA follows: TGTGCCAGCAGCCGAGGACTAGCGGGCTCCTACGAGCAGTACTTC. It is translated as CASSRGLAGSYEQYF.

The V and J genes are TRBV11-3 and TRBJ1-1, with D unresolved. This CDR3 spans 15 amino acids. The germline CDR1 and CDR2 sequences are SGHNT and YENEEA. The V and J ends lost 0 bases and 0 bases respectively, with 8 bases between them. DNA of the CDR3: TGTGCCAGCAGCTTAGATTGGAGGCTGAACACTGAAGCTTTCTTT. It is translated as CASSLDWRLNTEAFF.

This rearrangement joins TRBV15 to TRBJ1-5, with TRBD1 matching 7 bases. The germline gives CDR1 LNHNV, CDR2 YYDKDF (reference sequence). CDR3 length equals 18 residues. With 5 bases clipped from V and 3 bases from J, the junction kept 16 bases outside the gene matches. CDR3 residues: CATSARLPTGWVNQPQHF. The CDR3 region has the DNA TGTGCCACCAGCGCTCGACTCCCGACAGGGTGGGTCAATCAGCCCCAGCATTTT.

As to this clone: The sample carries other DNA sequences with the same CDR3. V and J are TRBV4-2 and TRBJ1-6, with 8 bases lining up with TRBD1. CDR3 length: 17 amino acids. Trimming cost V 5 bases and J 8 bases; bases outside gene matches: 14. The germline V gene encodes CDR1 LGHNA and CDR2 YNFKEQ. The CDR3 region is CASSGSNTGGGDSPLHF. The DNA for the CDR3 is TGTGCCAGCAGCGGGTCTAATACAGGGGGTGGAGATTCACCCCTCCACTTT.

This rearrangement joins TRBV5-5 to TRBJ2-7, with a weak D call TRBD1 (7 bases). V lost 4 bases, J lost 3 bases, and 17 bases lay in between. Germline CDR1 is SGHKS and CDR2 is YYEKEE (reference sequence). The length of the CDR3 is 15 residues. The CDR3 sequence: CASSSQGGIGYEQYF. As DNA, the CDR3 is TGTGCCAGCAGCAGCCAGGGGGGAATCGGCTACGAGCAGTACTTC.

The chain couples TRBV11-3 to TRBJ2-1, with 9 positions matching TRBD2. The CDR3 covers 13 residues. Germline V gene data show CDR1 as SGHNT and CDR2 as YENEEA. V trimming: 5 bases; J trimming: 8 bases; junction bases outside the gene matches: 4. The CDR3 DNA is TGTGCCAGCAGCCCTAGCGGGAACCATGAGCAGTTCTTC. Its translation: CASSPSGNHEQFF.

The chain uses TRBV6-4 and TRBJ1-4; TRBD1 might be the D (5 bases). Trimming left V 10 bases short and J 3 bases short, with 12 bases between. The V gene's germline CDR1 is MRHNA and CDR2 SNTAGT. The CDR3 has 13 residues. DNA for the CDR3: TGTGCCAACCCAGGGCGGTCTAATGAAAAACTGTTTTTT. This encodes CANPGRSNEKLFF.

The genes are TRBV30 and TRBJ2-7; 8 nucleotides align to TRBD1. The ends lost 3 bases at V and 2 bases at J; junction bases unmatched: 6. In germline, CDR1 is GTSNPN, CDR2 SVGIG (reference sequence). The CDR3 covers 14 residues. In DNA, the CDR3 is TGTGCCTGGAGGACGGGACAGGCCGCCTACGAGCAGTACTTC. It yields the protein CAWRTGQAAYEQYF.

The V gene is TRBV29-1, the J gene TRBJ1-4; 7 positions agree with TRBD1. Germline V gene sequence: CDR1 SQVTM, CDR2 ANQGSEA. V lost 7 bases and J lost 4; bases outside the gene matches: 12. The CDR3 is 15 amino acids. The CDR3 DNA follows: TGCAGCGCCGGGTCAACAGGGGCATATAATGAAAAACTGTTTTTT. Residues: CSAGSTGAYNEKLFF.